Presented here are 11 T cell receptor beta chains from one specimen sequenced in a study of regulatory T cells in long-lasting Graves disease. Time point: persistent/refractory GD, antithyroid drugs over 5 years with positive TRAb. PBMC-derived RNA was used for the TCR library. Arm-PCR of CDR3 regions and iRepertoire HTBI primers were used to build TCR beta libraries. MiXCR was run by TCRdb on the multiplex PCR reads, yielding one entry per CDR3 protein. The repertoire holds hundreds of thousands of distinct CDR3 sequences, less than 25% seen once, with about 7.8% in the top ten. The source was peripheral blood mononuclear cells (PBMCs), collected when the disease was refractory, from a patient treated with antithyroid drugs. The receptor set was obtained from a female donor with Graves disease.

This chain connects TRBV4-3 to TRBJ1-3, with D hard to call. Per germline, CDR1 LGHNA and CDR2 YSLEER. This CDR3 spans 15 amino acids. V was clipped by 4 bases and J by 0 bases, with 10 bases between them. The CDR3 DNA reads TGCGCCAGCAGCCCCTATGGTCTCTCTGGAAACACCATATATTTT. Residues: CASSPYGLSGNTIYF.

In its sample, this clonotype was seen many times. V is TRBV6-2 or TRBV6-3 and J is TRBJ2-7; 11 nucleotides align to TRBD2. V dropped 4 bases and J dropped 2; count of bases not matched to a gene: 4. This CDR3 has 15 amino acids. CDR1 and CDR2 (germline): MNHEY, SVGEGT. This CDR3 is CASSSRSGRAYEQYF. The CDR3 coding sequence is TGTGCCAGCAGTTCCCGTAGCGGGAGGGCCTACGAGCAGTACTTC.

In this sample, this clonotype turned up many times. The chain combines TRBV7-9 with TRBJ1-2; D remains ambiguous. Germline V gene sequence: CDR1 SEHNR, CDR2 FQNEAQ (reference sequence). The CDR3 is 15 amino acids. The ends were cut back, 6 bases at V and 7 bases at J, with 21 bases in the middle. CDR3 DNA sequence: TGTGCCAGCAGACCTGGTCTCGGGGAGTATAGTGGCTACACCTTC. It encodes CASRPGLGEYSGYTF.

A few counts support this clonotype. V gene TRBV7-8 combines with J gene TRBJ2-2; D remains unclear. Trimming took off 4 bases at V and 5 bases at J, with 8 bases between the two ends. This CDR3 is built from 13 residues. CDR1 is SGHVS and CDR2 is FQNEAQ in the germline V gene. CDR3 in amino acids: CASSSPQTGELFF. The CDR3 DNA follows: TGTGCCAGCAGCTCCCCCCAAACCGGGGAGCTGTTTTTT.

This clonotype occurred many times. CDR3 sequence: CASSPLGTGTQETQYF. CDR3 DNA: TGTGCCAGCAGCCCCCTGGGGACAGGGACGCAAGAGACCCAGTACTTC. J is TRBJ2-5 and V is TRBV7-9; 9 positions agree with TRBD1. CDR3 size: 16 residues. Germline V CDR1 and CDR2: SEHNR, FQNEAQ (reference sequence). Trimming removed 5 bases from V and 2 bases from J; junction bases left unmatched: 9.

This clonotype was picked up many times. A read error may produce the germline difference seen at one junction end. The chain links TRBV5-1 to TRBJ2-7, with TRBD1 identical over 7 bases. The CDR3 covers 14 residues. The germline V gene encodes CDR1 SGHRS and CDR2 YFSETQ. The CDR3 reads CASSLAGTAYEQYF. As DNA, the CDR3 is TGTGCCAGCAGTTTAGCAGGGACAGCCTACGAGCAGTACTTC.

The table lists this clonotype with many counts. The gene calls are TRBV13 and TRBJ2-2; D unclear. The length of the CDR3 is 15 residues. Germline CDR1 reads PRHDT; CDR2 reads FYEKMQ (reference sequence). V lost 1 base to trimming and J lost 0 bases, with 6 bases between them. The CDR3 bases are TGTGCCAGCAGCTTAGCCACTACGAACACCGGGGAGCTGTTTTTT. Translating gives CASSLATTNTGELFF.

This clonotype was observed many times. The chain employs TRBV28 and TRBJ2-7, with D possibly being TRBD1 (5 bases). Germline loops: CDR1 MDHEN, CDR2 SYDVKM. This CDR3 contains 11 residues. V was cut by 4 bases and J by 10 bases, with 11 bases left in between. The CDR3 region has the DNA TGTGCCAGCAGTTATTCCAGGACACAGTACTTC. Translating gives CASSYSRTQYF.

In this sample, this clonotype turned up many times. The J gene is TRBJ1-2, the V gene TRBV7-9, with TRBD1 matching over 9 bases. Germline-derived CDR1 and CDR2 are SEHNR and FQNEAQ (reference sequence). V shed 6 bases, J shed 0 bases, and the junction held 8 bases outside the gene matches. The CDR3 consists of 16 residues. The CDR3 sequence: CASRRTGGATNYGYTF. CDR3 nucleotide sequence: TGTGCCAGCAGACGTACAGGGGGCGCTACTAACTATGGCTACACCTTC. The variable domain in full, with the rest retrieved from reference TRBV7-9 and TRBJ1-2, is DTGVSQNPRHKITKRGQNVTFRCDPISEHNRLYWYRQTLGQGPEFLTYFQNEAQLEKSRLLSDRFSAERPKGSFSTLEIQRTEQGDSAMYLCASRRTGGATNYGYTFGSGTRLTVV.

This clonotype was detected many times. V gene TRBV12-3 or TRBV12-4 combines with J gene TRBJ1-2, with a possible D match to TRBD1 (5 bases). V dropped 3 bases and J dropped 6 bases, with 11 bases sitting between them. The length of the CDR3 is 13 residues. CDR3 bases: TGTGCCAGCAGTTTTGGGGGTCGAGATGGCTACACCTTC. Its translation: CASSFGGRDGYTF.

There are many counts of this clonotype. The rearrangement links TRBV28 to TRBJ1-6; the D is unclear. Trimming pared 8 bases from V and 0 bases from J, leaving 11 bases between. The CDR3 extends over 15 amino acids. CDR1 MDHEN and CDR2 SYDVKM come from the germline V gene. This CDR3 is CASGSISSYNSPLHF. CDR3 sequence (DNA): TGTGCCAGCGGATCGATAAGCTCCTATAATTCACCCCTCCACTTT.